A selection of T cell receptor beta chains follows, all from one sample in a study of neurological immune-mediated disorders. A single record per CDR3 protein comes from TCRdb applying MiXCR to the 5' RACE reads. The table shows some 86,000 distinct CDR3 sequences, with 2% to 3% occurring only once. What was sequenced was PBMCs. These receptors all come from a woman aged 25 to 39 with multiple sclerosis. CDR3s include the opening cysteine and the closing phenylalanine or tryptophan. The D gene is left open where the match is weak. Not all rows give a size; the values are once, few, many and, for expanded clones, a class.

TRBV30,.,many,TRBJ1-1,TGTGCCTGGAGGATGGGGGGTTTCACTGAAGCTTTCTTT,CAWRMGGFTEAFF
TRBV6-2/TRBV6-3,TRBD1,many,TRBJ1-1,TGTGCCAGCAGTTCCTCCGGGACAGCTAACACTGAAGCTTTCTTT,CASSSSGTANTEAFF
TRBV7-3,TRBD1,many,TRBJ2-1,TGTGCCAGCAGCTTAACGACAGGGGGCAATGAGCAGTTCTTC,CASSLTTGGNEQFF
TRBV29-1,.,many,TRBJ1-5,TGCAGCGTAAGGGCAGGCCTCAATCAGCCCCAGCATTTT,CSVRAGLNQPQHF
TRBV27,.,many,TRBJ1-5,TGTGCCAGCAGTTTAAGCGGGAGCAATCAGCCCCAGCATTTT,CASSLSGSNQPQHF
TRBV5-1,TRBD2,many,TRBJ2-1,TGCGCCAGCAGCCTCACTAGCGGGAGGAAGTACAATGAGCAGTTCTTC,CASSLTSGRKYNEQFF
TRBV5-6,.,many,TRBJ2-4,TGTGCCAGCAGCTCCCGTGCGACAGTTTCGGTCATTCAGTACTTC,CASSSRATVSVIQYF
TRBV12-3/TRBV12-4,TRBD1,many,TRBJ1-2,TGTGCCAGCAGTCCCAACAGGGGTCGGGTTGATGGCTACACCTTC,CASSPNRGRVDGYTF
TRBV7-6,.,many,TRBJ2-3,TGTGCCAGCAGCTTAGGGGCTAGCACAGATACGCAGTATTTT,CASSLGASTDTQYF
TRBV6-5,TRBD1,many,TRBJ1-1,TGTGCCAGCAGTAAACAGGGGGGGAACACTGAAGCTTTCTTT,CASSKQGGNTEAFF
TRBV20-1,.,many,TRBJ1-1,TGCAGTGCTAGAGAGGACAGATCGGTGTATACTGAAGCTTTCTTT,CSAREDRSVYTEAFF
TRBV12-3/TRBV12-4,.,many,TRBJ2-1,TGTGCCAGCAGTTCCTCCCTGGTGAGGGAGCGGACCTCCAATGAGCAGTTCTTC,CASSSSLVRERTSNEQFF
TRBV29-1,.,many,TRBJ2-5,TGCAGCGTGCGGTACCAAGAGACCCAGTACTTC,CSVRYQETQYF
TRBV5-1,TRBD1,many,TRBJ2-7,TGCGCCAGCAGCTTGGGGGACAGGGCAGAGAGGGTCGAGCAGTACTTC,CASSLGDRAERVEQYF
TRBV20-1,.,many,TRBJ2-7,TGCAGTGCTAGAGGGCAGTTCGCGGTCTCCTACGAGCAGTACTTC,CSARGQFAVSYEQYF
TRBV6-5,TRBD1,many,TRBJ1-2,TGTGCCAGCAGTTACTCGAGTAGGGACAGGGGGCTTGGTGGTGGCTACACCTTC,CASSYSSRDRGLGGGYTF
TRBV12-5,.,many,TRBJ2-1,TGTGCTAGTGGTTTGTATGTCGGGACCTTCTTC,CASGLYVGTFF
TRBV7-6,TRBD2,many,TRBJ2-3,TGTGCCAGCAGCTTAGCGGGGGGGCTAGCGGGAGCAGATACGCAGTATTTT,CASSLAGGLAGADTQYF
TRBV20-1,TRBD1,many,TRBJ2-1,TGCAGTTCGATCAGACAGGGGAGCTCCTACAATGAGCAGTTCTTC,CSSIRQGSSYNEQFF
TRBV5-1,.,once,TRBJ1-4,TGCGCCAGCCAAGACAGGCCGAGGTATACTGAAAAACTGTTTTTT,CASQDRPRYTEKLFF
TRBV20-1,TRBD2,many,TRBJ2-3,TGCAGTGCTGTAGAGTCTAGGACTACATCTAGCGGGAGGTTCAGAGATACGCAGTATTTT,CSAVESRTTSSGRFRDTQYF
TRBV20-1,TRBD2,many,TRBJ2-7,TGCAGTGCTAGGGAGATGGGACTAGCGGCCTACGAGCAGTACTTC,CSAREMGLAAYEQYF
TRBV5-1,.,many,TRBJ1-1,TGCGCCAGCAGGGATACAGGACTGAACACTGAAGCTTTCTTT,CASRDTGLNTEAFF
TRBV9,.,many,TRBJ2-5,TGTGCCAGCAGCACCCAGGGTCGAGAGACCCAGTACTTC,CASSTQGRETQYF
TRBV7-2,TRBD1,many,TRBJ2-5,TGTGCCAGCAGCTCGCAGCCAGGGGGCCAAGAGACCCAGTACTTC,CASSSQPGGQETQYF
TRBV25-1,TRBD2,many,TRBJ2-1,TGTGCCAGCAGTTATGGCGGGAGTGATGAGCAGTTCTTC,CASSYGGSDEQFF
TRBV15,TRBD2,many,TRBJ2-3,TGTGCCACCAGCAGAGATCTAGCGGGAGGGTCTAGCACAGATACGCAGTATTTT,CATSRDLAGGSSTDTQYF
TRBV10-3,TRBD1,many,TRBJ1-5,TGTGCCATCAGATCGGGACAGGGGGGCGAGAATCAGCCCCAGCATTTT,CAIRSGQGGENQPQHF
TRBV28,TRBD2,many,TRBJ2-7,TGTGCCAGCAGACCTAGCGGGGCCTCCTACGAGCAGTACTTC,CASRPSGASYEQYF
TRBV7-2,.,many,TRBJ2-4,TGTGCCAGCAGCTTAAATCTGGGAACTTTCGGCAAAAACATTCAGTACTTC,CASSLNLGTFGKNIQYF
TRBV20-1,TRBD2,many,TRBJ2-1,TGCAGTGCTAGTTTGGGGACTAGCGGGAGACTGAACAATGAGCAGTTCTTC,CSASLGTSGRLNNEQFF
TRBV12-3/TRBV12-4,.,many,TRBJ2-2,TGTGCCAGCAGTCGGGACGGAAACACCGGGGAGCTGTTTTTT,CASSRDGNTGELFF
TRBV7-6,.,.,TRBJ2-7,TGTGCCAGCAGCCCGGACGCCATTTCAGGGGAGCAGTACTTC,CASSPDAISGEQYF
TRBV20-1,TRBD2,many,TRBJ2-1,TGCAGTGCCACCAAGGGACTAACGGTTGAGCAGTTCTTC,CSATKGLTVEQFF
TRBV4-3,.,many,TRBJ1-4,TGCGCCAGCAGCCAAGGGGCAGGGGCCGGAAAACTGTTTTTT,CASSQGAGAGKLFF
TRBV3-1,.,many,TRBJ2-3,TGTGCCAGCAGCCCCCGGGGTGCGGATACGCAGTATTTT,CASSPRGADTQYF
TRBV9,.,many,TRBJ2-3,TGTGCCAGCAGCGTAGGCGCCGCGTTAGGCACAGATACGCAGTATTTT,CASSVGAALGTDTQYF
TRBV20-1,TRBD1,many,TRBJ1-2,TGCAGTGCCGGACAGGGGGCGAACCCAAAGGGGGGCTACACCTTC,CSAGQGANPKGGYTF
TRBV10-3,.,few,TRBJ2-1,TGTGCCATCAATGCCGAAAAGGAGTTTGAGCAGTTCTTC,CAINAEKEFEQFF
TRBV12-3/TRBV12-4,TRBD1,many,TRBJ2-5,TGTGCCAGCAGTGCGGGACAGGGGATTATCGGAGAGACCCAGTACTTC,CASSAGQGIIGETQYF